This is a list of T cell receptor beta chains from one sample in a study of T cells in Graves' hyperthyroidism and ophthalmopathy. In TCRdb, the multiplex PCR reads were re-called with MiXCR into one record per CDR3 protein. The sample lists 600,000 to 650,000 distinct CDR3 sequences, 15% to 20% occurring once. Sequencing was done on a sample of blood. These receptors were taken from a woman in her thirties with Graves' hyperthyroidism. The CDR3 runs from the conserved cysteine through the conserved F or W. The D gene is left open where the match is weak. Only some rows state a clone size, as once, few, many or a class for expanded clones.

clone_size	j_call	d_call	v_call	cdr3_nt	cdr3_aa
-	TRBJ2-1	-	TRBV30	TGTGCCACGACTCTCGCCAGGGCTTGGGAGCAGTTCTTC	CATTLARAWEQFF
few	TRBJ2-5	-	TRBV6-1	TGTGCCAGCACCACCCTAGAGCTCGGGACCCAGTACTTC	CASTTLELGTQYF
many	TRBJ2-7	-	TRBV7-9	TGTGCCAGCAGCTTAGTACAGTCAGGCGAGCAGTACTTC	CASSLVQSGEQYF
many	TRBJ1-5	-	TRBV18	TGTGCCAGCTCACCACCAGGCCTACAGCCCCAGCATTTT	CASSPPGLQPQHF
-	TRBJ2-5	TRBD1	TRBV27	TGTGCCAGCAGTTTACTGGGGACAGCGTACCAAGAGACCCAGTACTTC	CASSLLGTAYQETQYF
-	TRBJ2-3	TRBD2	TRBV20-1	TGCAGTGCTCCAGAAGCGTGGACTAGCGGGAGTTGGGCAGATACGCAGTATTTT	CSAPEAWTSGSWADTQYF
-	TRBJ1-2	-	TRBV7-6	TGTGCCAGCAGCTTAGAACCCCTAACCGGGACATTATTTAGCTGGGGCTACACCTTC	CASSLEPLTGTLFSWGYTF
many	TRBJ1-4	-	TRBV11-2	TGTGCCAGCAGCCGGACGGTAGGGGAAAAACTGTTTTTT	CASSRTVGEKLFF
many	TRBJ2-5	-	TRBV20-1	TGCAGTTCCGTCCTTATCGGGACTTGGGAGACCCAGTACTTC	CSSVLIGTWETQYF
many	TRBJ2-1	-	TRBV5-1	TGCGCCAGCAGCTTGTCTACTACCAATGAGCAGTTCTTC	CASSLSTTNEQFF
few	TRBJ2-4	-	TRBV9	TGTGCCAGCAGCGCGGGCCAGAGCAACATTCAGTACTTC	CASSAGQSNIQYF
many	TRBJ2-5	TRBD2	TRBV2	TGTGCCAGCGTCTCTCCGGGACTAGCGGGAGGCGGAGAGACCCAGTACTTC	CASVSPGLAGGGETQYF
-	TRBJ1-5	TRBD1	TRBV12-3/TRBV12-4	TGTGCCAGCAGCCGGGACAGCGGCAATCAGCCCCAGCATTTT	CASSRDSGNQPQHF
-	TRBJ2-3	-	TRBV6-4	TGTGCCAGCAGTGACCTACCTTCCCAGGCAGATACGCAGTATTTT	CASSDLPSQADTQYF
-	TRBJ1-5	TRBD1	TRBV4-1	TGCGCCAGCAGCCCCGTGGGCAGGGGGCAACTTTTGAACAATCAGCCCCAGCATTTT	CASSPVGRGQLLNNQPQHF
many	TRBJ1-2	TRBD1	TRBV28	TGTGCCAGCAGTCCGACGACAGGGACCTATGGCTACACCTTC	CASSPTTGTYGYTF
few	TRBJ2-3	TRBD2	TRBV5-1	TGCGCCAGCAGCCACCCGACAGGCACCGGGACTAGCGGCAGAACCGATACGCAGTATTTT	CASSHPTGTGTSGRTDTQYF
many	TRBJ1-1	-	TRBV5-5	TGTGCCAGCAGCCCGGGTGTAAGCACTGAAGCTTTCTTT	CASSPGVSTEAFF
many	TRBJ1-1	-	TRBV7-2	TGTGCCAGCAGCCAACCGGCGTGGGGGGTCACCATGAACACTGAAGCTTTCTTT	CASSQPAWGVTMNTEAFF
many	TRBJ2-7	-	TRBV6-6	TGTGCCAGCAGTTACCTGGGACACCGGAGGGACGAGCAGTACTTC	CASSYLGHRRDEQYF
-	TRBJ2-2	-	TRBV7-9	TGTGCCAGCAGCTTCGAGGACGGGGAGCTGTTTTTT	CASSFEDGELFF
many	TRBJ1-5	-	TRBV11-2	TGTGCCAGCAGCTTAGCCCCCTACGGTACGACAGGACAGCCCCAGCATTTT	CASSLAPYGTTGQPQHF
-	TRBJ2-3	TRBD2	TRBV27	TGTGCCAGCAGCCATCCGGGACTAGCGGGAGGGGACACAGATACGCAGTATTTT	CASSHPGLAGGDTDTQYF
many	TRBJ2-7	-	TRBV28	TGTGCCAGCAGTTTATCTATGCTATGGTACGAGCAGTACTTC	CASSLSMLWYEQYF
many	TRBJ2-5	TRBD2	TRBV28	TGTGCCAGCAGTTTAGTTGGGAGGGGAGAGACCCAGTACTTC	CASSLVGRGETQYF
many	TRBJ2-7	-	TRBV28	TGTGCCAGCTCCTGGGACTACGAGCAGTACTTC	CASSWDYEQYF
-	TRBJ2-1	TRBD1	TRBV19	TGTGCCAGTAGCTACAGGGGAGACAATGAGCAGTTCTTC	CASSYRGDNEQFF
few	TRBJ2-1	-	TRBV19	TGTGCCAGTAGTATTACCACAGGGAGCTCCTACAATGAGCAGTTCTTC	CASSITTGSSYNEQFF
many	TRBJ2-1	-	TRBV6-2/TRBV6-3	TGTGCCAGCAGTTACTCGACTCCCTCCTACAATGAGCAGTTCTTC	CASSYSTPSYNEQFF
many	TRBJ1-1	TRBD1	TRBV5-1	TGCGCCAGCAGCCGCATGGGACAGCTGAACACTGAAGCTTTCTTT	CASSRMGQLNTEAFF
many	TRBJ2-3	-	TRBV28	TGTGCCAGCACCACGGGGCTCACAGATACGCAGTATTTT	CASTTGLTDTQYF
many	TRBJ1-1	TRBD1	TRBV20-1	TGCAGTGCTAGAGGGAACAGGGGCCGGTACAACACTGAAGCTTTCTTT	CSARGNRGRYNTEAFF
-	TRBJ2-1	-	TRBV12-3/TRBV12-4	TGTGCCAGCAGCCCAGATTTAGATGAGCAGTTCTTC	CASSPDLDEQFF
many	TRBJ2-7	-	TRBV28	TGTGCCAGCAGCGCCCGAACCAAACGGAGCGAGCAGTACTTC	CASSARTKRSEQYF
many	TRBJ2-3	-	TRBV11-2	TGTGCCAGCAGCTTTCTCCCAGATACGCAGTATTTT	CASSFLPDTQYF
-	TRBJ2-1	TRBD2	TRBV15	TGTGCCACCAGCAGAGACGTAGGGGAGGGGTACAATGAGCAGTTCTTC	CATSRDVGEGYNEQFF
few	TRBJ2-7	-	TRBV12-5	TGTGCTAGTGGCCCTACAGCCTACGAGCAGTACTTC	CASGPTAYEQYF
few	TRBJ1-5	-	TRBV7-2	TGTGCCAGCACCCCAACAGGTTTTGATCAGCCCCAGCATTTT	CASTPTGFDQPQHF
many	TRBJ2-7	TRBD2	TRBV12-3/TRBV12-4	TGTGCCAGCAGTTTGGCAGGGACTAGCGCCGAGCAGTACTTC	CASSLAGTSAEQYF
many	TRBJ1-1	-	TRBV11-2	TGTGCCAGCAGCTTTGGGCAACTTGGCACTGAAGCTTTCTTT	CASSFGQLGTEAFF
few	TRBJ2-1	TRBD2	TRBV6-2/TRBV6-3	TGTGCCAGCAGTTGGATCCTAGCGGGTTTAGGATACAATGAGCAGTTCTTC	CASSWILAGLGYNEQFF
many	TRBJ2-1	TRBD2	TRBV27	TGTGCCAGCAGTACATCGGTGGGGCGGGAGGTGGGGCAGTTCTTC	CASSTSVGREVGQFF
many	TRBJ2-2	TRBD1	TRBV5-1	TGCGCCAGCAGCCACAGGGGCAATGCCGGGGAGCTGTTTTTT	CASSHRGNAGELFF
-	TRBJ2-3	-	TRBV6-1	TGCGCCAGCAGTGGAACAGGATCCGGCACAGATACGCAGTATTTT	CASSGTGSGTDTQYF
many	TRBJ2-4	-	TRBV20-1	TGCAGTGCTAGAGGTACACCGGGCGACATTCAGTACTTC	CSARGTPGDIQYF
-	TRBJ2-1	-	TRBV12-3/TRBV12-4	TGTGCCAGCAGGAGCCACTACAATGAGCAGTTCTTC	CASRSHYNEQFF
few	TRBJ2-7	-	TRBV29-1	TGCAGCGTTAAACTCGCCGGGACACCGCCCTACGAGCAGTACTTC	CSVKLAGTPPYEQYF
many	TRBJ2-1	-	TRBV11-3	TGTGCCAGCAGCGGCGGGACAGTCTACAATGAGCAGTTCTTC	CASSGGTVYNEQFF
-	TRBJ2-3	TRBD2	TRBV12-3/TRBV12-4	TGTGCCAGCGGGAGGGCCCGATCGATGCAGTATTTT	CASGRARSMQYF
many	TRBJ2-3	-	TRBV7-2	TGTGCCAGCAGCTTAGCTGTCGGTAGGACAGATACGCAGTATTTT	CASSLAVGRTDTQYF
-	TRBJ1-2	TRBD1	TRBV4-1	TGCGCCAGCAGCCAAGACCCCGGGACAGCCCTCTATGGCTACACCTTC	CASSQDPGTALYGYTF
many	TRBJ2-7	-	TRBV29-1	TGCAGCGTTGAACGGACCTACGAGCAGTACTTC	CSVERTYEQYF
many	TRBJ1-1	TRBD1	TRBV6-1	TGTGCCAGCAGCCTCCACCTACGGGACAGTCAAGCTTTCTTT	CASSLHLRDSQAFF